This T cell receptor (beta chain) originates from a study of shared clonotypes between healthy human individuals. The study, taken as a whole, reports: Sequencing depth was expected to influence donor clonotype sharing. Genetic and exposure-history diversity was limited by the few donors.

This clone has just a few counts. The antigen is undetermined. Each PCR replicate run on unsorted PBMC took in 300 to 350 ng DNA, 30,000 or so T cell genomes. The protocol was immunoSEQ multiplex PCR, while the TCRdb copy is restricted to in-frame clones and leaves out a portion. The data show fewer than 600,000 clones, with roughly three quarters seen just once and approximately 13% held by the top ten. The CDR3 sequence is 17 residues long. V was clipped by 5 bases and J by 5 bases; unmatched bases: 17. In germline, CDR1 is MNHEY, CDR2 SMNVEV (reference sequence). This clonotype was obtained from a woman in her 40s in good health. Some clones in this sample may be carry-over from other donors' samples. The sequencing input was PBMCs. The chain carries TRBV27 and TRBJ1-2; TRBD1 matches at 7 bases. The CDR3 is CASSRGGTGQNLYGYTF. CDR3 nucleotide sequence: TGTGCCAGCAGTAGGGGAGGAACGGGACAGAACCTTTATGGCTACACCTTC.